This T cell receptor beta chain derives from a study of shared clonotypes between healthy human individuals. Across the study: Contributing individuals were two females and a few males aged 18 to 49.

The ends lost 3 bases at V and 9 bases at J; junction bases unmatched: 7. CDR3 size: 14 residues. Looked up from germline, CDR1 is SEHNR and CDR2 is FQNEAQ (reference sequence). Every subset's genomic DNA went evenly onto several immunoSEQ plates. Sequencing of unsorted PBMC DNA was carried out using ten immunoSEQ deep assay plates. Sequencing used immunoSEQ multiplex PCR; TCRdb keeps in-frame clones, though not all of them. The sample contains some 490,000 clones, 70% to 80% of which appear only once. The sequencing sample was made of PBMCs. The rearrangement links TRBV7-9 to TRBJ2-1; 8 bases match TRBD1. The TCR originated in a woman in her forties in good health. Some clones in this sample may be carry-over from other donors' samples. CDR3 nucleotide sequence: TGTGCCAGCAGCTTGCTTCAGGGGGCGAGTGAGCAGTTCTTC. This translates into CASSLLQGASEQFF.